This entry lists 13 T cell receptor beta chains sequenced from one sample in a study of technical replicates of blood from a few donors. Produced via immunoSEQ multiplex PCR; TCRdb's table is partial and in-frame only. The sample lists 73,000 or so clones, over 75% seen once, with 0.2% to 0.25% in the top ten. Sequenced input: T cells isolated from PBMCs. All receptors come from a human donor in good health.

This clone has just one count. The chain couples TRBV4-2 to TRBJ2-3; 11 bases match TRBD2. After removal of 0 bases from V and 8 bases from J, the junction contained 7 bases not matched to a gene. Germline CDR1 reads LGHNA; CDR2 reads YNFKEQ. The CDR3 runs 16 residues. CDR3 nucleotide sequence: TGTGCCAGCAGCCAAGATCGGGGACTAGCGGAAGGTACGCAGTATTTT. Translated: CASSQDRGLAEGTQYF.

This rearrangement joins TRBV20-1 to TRBJ2-1; D gene ambiguous. In germline, CDR1 is DFQATT, CDR2 SNEGSKA (reference sequence). Trimming removed 6 bases at V and 7 bases at J, with 7 bases between. The CDR3 runs to 10 residues. The CDR3 spells CSASSNEQFF. The CDR3 bases are TGCAGTGCCTCTTCGAATGAGCAGTTCTTC.

The chain couples TRBV13 to TRBJ2-1, with TRBD2 matching over 10 bases. V dropped 1 base and J dropped 7; count of bases not matched to a gene: 1. In germline, CDR1 is PRHDT, CDR2 FYEKMQ (reference sequence). This CDR3 spans 14 amino acids. The CDR3 loop is CASSLASGGNEQFF. CDR3 nucleotide sequence: TGTGCCAGCAGCTTAGCTAGCGGGGGAAATGAGCAGTTCTTC.

A single count supports this clone. This chain links TRBV5-6 with TRBJ1-5; no clear D gene. Germline V gene sequence: CDR1 SGHDT, CDR2 YYEEEE. This CDR3 has 12 residues. V lost 8 bases and J lost 9, with 15 bases in between. In DNA form, the CDR3 reads TGTGCCAGGCCGACACCCCAATCGCCCCAGCATTTT. Encoded protein: CARPTPQSPQHF.

The chain employs TRBV4-1 and TRBJ1-2; 8 bases map to TRBD1. The length of the CDR3 is 15 residues. Germline V CDR1 and CDR2: MGHRA, YSYEKL. The junction had 10 bases not matched to a gene; V was cut back by 4 bases and J by 6 bases. CDR3 in amino acids: CASSRTMGQENGYTF. As DNA, the CDR3 is TGCGCCAGCAGCCGCACCATGGGACAGGAGAATGGCTACACCTTC.

The rearrangement joins TRBV5-6 to TRBJ2-3, with TRBD1 matching over 9 bases. After removal of 2 bases from V and 4 bases from J, the junction contained 5 bases not matched to a gene. The CDR3 contains 15 residues. Germline V gene sequence: CDR1 SGHDT, CDR2 YYEEEE. CDR3 loop: CASSFPGQGPDTQYF. DNA of the CDR3: TGTGCCAGCAGCTTCCCGGGACAGGGACCAGATACGCAGTATTTT.

This sequence joins TRBV6-6 and TRBJ2-6; D uncertain. Trimming stripped 7 bases from V and 0 bases from J, with 7 bases between. The germline gives CDR1 MNHNY, CDR2 SVGAGI (reference sequence). CDR3 length: 14 residues. The CDR3 sequence is CASTPLSGANVLTF. The CDR3 DNA is TGTGCCAGCACCCCCCTCTCTGGGGCCAACGTCCTGACTTTC.

V is TRBV5-4 and J is TRBJ2-1, with TRBD2 as a possible D gene (6 bases). Trimming took 0 bases from V and 6 from J, leaving 19 bases between them. Per the germline V gene, CDR1 is SGHNT and CDR2 is YYREEE (reference sequence). This CDR3 spans 17 amino acids. This chain's CDR3 is CASSLAVGGVGLNEQFF. The CDR3 DNA is TGTGCCAGCAGCTTGGCCGTGGGCGGGGTTGGTCTCAATGAGCAGTTCTTC.

V usage is TRBV7-2 and J usage is TRBJ2-1, with 8 bases matching TRBD2. The ends lost 3 bases at V and 4 bases at J; junction bases unmatched: 2. This CDR3 region has 14 residues. Looked up from germline, CDR1 is SGHTA and CDR2 is FQGNSA. The CDR3 region is CASSFREGYNEQFF. CDR3 DNA sequence: TGTGCCAGCAGCTTCCGGGAGGGGTACAATGAGCAGTTCTTC.

The chain combines TRBV5-6 with TRBJ1-1; D is unclear. This CDR3 spans 13 amino acids. V was trimmed by 6 bases and J by 2 bases, leaving 11 bases between them. Per the germline V gene, CDR1 is SGHDT and CDR2 is YYEEEE. The CDR3 nucleotides read TGTGCCAGCACCCCAGGCCTCAACACTGAAGCTTTCTTT. Translated: CASTPGLNTEAFF.

V is TRBV27 and J is TRBJ2-7; 7 nucleotides agree with TRBD2. The CDR3 covers 15 residues. Germline CDR1 reads MNHEY; CDR2 reads SMNVEV (reference sequence). Germline trimming cut 5 bases from V and 0 bases from J; bases unmatched to any gene: 7. The CDR3 is CASSVSGTPSYEQYF. CDR3 sequence (DNA): TGTGCCAGCAGTGTCAGCGGGACCCCCTCCTACGAGCAGTACTTC.

The rearrangement joins TRBV27 to TRBJ2-2; the D gene is possibly TRBD1 (6 bases). The V and J ends lost 1 base and 3 bases respectively, with 15 bases between them. Germline CDR1 is MNHEY and CDR2 is SMNVEV (reference sequence). This CDR3 contains 17 residues. The CDR3 nucleotides read TGTGCCAGCAGTTTATGGGCTAGGGGGTCGTACACCGGGGAGCTGTTTTTT. Protein product: CASSLWARGSYTGELFF.

The J gene is TRBJ2-3, the V gene TRBV10-3; a possible D gene is TRBD1 (8 bases). CDR3 size: 13 residues. Germline CDR1 reads ENHRY; CDR2 reads SYGVKD. V was clipped by 10 bases and J by 5 bases, with 16 bases between them. The chain's CDR3 is CATKDREGDTQYF. The CDR3 DNA follows: TGTGCCACCAAGGACAGGGAGGGAGATACGCAGTATTTT.